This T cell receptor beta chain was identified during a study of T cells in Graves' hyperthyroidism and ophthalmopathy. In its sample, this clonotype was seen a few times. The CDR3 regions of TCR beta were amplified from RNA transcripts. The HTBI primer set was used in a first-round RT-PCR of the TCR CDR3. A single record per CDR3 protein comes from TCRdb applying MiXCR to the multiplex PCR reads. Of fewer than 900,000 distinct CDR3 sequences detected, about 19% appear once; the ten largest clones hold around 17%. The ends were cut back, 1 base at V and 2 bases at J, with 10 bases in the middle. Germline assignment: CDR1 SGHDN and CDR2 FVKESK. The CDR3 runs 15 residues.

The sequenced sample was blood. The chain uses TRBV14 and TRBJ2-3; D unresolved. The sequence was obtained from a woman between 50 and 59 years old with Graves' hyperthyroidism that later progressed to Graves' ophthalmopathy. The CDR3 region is CASSQGILHTDTQYF. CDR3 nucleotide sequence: TGTGCCAGCAGCCAAGGTATTTTACACACAGATACGCAGTATTTT.